This T cell receptor (beta chain) was found in a study of regulatory T cells in long-lasting Graves disease. This clonotype was observed a handful of times. Arm-PCR of CDR3 regions and iRepertoire HTBI primers were the basis on which TCR beta libraries were built. TCRdb reprocessed the multiplex PCR reads with MiXCR, giving one entry per CDR3 protein. The repertoire consists of about 620,000 distinct CDR3 sequences, with 16% occurring once and the leading ten covering 15% to 20%. The CDR3 covers 11 residues. Germline CDR1 reads GTSNPN; CDR2 reads SVGIG (reference sequence). V was shortened by 1 base and J by 7 bases, with 4 bases between the two germline ends. Sample time point: newly diagnosed GD, antithyroid drugs for less than 3 months. With RNA extracted from PBMCs as input, the TCR library was made. Those enrolled as patients came out of an endocrinology department in Xi'an, China. The data also belong to a second study, concerning T cells in Graves' hyperthyroidism and ophthalmopathy. That paper adds: Separating ophthalmopathy from stable hyperthyroidism was achieved by a 13 V-J model. The model predicted ophthalmopathy a median approximately seven months before onset.

This specimen consisted of peripheral blood mononuclear cells (PBMCs), obtained at new diagnosis, from a patient treated with antithyroid drugs. The receptor was isolated from a woman in her twenties or thirties with Graves disease. The gene calls are TRBV30 and TRBJ2-2; D not resolved. The CDR3 region has the DNA TGTGCCTGGAGTGGGGACGGGGAGCTGTTTTTT. Encoded protein: CAWSGDGELFF. Drawing the rest from reference TRBV30 and TRBJ2-2, the complete variable domain is SQTIHQWPATLVQPVGSPLSLECTVEGTSNPNLYWYRQAAGRGLQLLFYSVGIGQISSEVPQNLSASRPQDRQFILSSKKLLLSDSGFYLCAWSGDGELFFGEGSRLTVL.